This T cell receptor (beta chain) was captured by sequencing in a study of blood T cell repertoires in COVID-19. Background on the study: Samples came from the United States, Italy and Spain, spanning acute and convalescent COVID-19.

The V segment lost 3 bases and the J segment 6 bases; nucleotides outside the gene matches: 1. This CDR3 region has 13 residues. Germline-derived CDR1 and CDR2 are SGHTA and FQGNSA. Clones were read by immunoSEQ multiplex PCR, and TCRdb kept only the in-frame ones, dropping some. The sample shows approximately 140,000 clones, less than 90% of them seen only once. Sequencing was carried out using PBMCs or T cells enriched from blood (not recorded which). This sequence was found in a man aged 35 to 55 with acute COVID-19. This sequence joins TRBV7-2 and TRBJ2-2, with 7 bases matching TRBD2. DNA for the CDR3: TGTGCCAGCAGCTTCGGACTAGCCGGGGAGCTGTTTTTT. Protein sequence: CASSFGLAGELFF.